Each of the 10 T cell receptor beta chains below was sequenced from the same sample in a study of early T cells in non-severe SARS-CoV-2 infection. TCRdb reanalysed the 5' RACE reads using MiXCR and keeps one entry per CDR3 protein. This table holds about 64,000 distinct CDR3 sequences, over 9.5% found once. The sequencing here drew on whole blood, taken at baseline. The receptor source for this set is an adult who was a healthcare worker with PCR-confirmed SARS-CoV-2 infection or an uninfected control (not recorded which).

The rearrangement links TRBV6-4 to TRBJ2-3; the match to TRBD2 covers 8 bases. Looked up from germline, CDR1 is MRHNA and CDR2 is SNTAGT. The CDR3 has 14 residues. J gave up 1 base and V 5 bases, and 2 bases lay outside the gene matches. The CDR3, as DNA: TGTGCCAGCAGTATGACTAGCGGCACAGATACGCAGTATTTT. This encodes CASSMTSGTDTQYF.

This chain joins TRBV21-1 and TRBJ2-2. TRBV21-1 is shown as a pseudogene. This CDR3 comprises 18 residues. The CDR3 loop is CASSKAKTYTANTGELFF. In nucleotides, the CDR3 is TGTGCCAGCAGCAAAGCCAAGACATACACCGCGAACACCGGGGAGCTGTTTTTT.

This clonotype was recorded at least ten times. The chain links TRBV29-1 to TRBJ2-3; D remains unclear. This CDR3 has 14 residues. V lost 4 bases to trimming and J lost 4 bases, with 15 bases between them. Germline V lookup: CDR1 SQVTM, CDR2 ANQGSEA. CDR3 DNA sequence: TGCAGCGTTGTAAAGCCCCACGCAGCAGATACGCAGTATTTT. Protein: CSVVKPHAADTQYF.

This chain links TRBV5-1 with TRBJ2-3, with D perhaps matching TRBD1 (5 bases). V was trimmed by 0 bases and J by 5 bases, leaving 10 bases between them. There are 14 residues in the CDR3. Germline CDR1 is SGHRS and CDR2 is YFSETQ. CDR3 in DNA: TGCGCCAGCAGCTTGGAGGGCAGGGAAGATACGCAGTATTTT. This sequence encodes CASSLEGREDTQYF.

The V and J genes are TRBV20-1 and TRBJ1-1, with TRBD1 as a possible D gene (6 bases). The CDR3 covers 13 residues. Germline assignment: CDR1 DFQATT and CDR2 SNEGSKA (reference sequence). The V end was cut by 7 bases, the J end by 1 base, with 13 bases between. DNA of the CDR3: TGCAGTGGGGGGCCGACGGCGAACACTGAAGCTTTCTTT. Protein: CSGGPTANTEAFF.

The chain is built from TRBV6-4 and TRBJ2-1; the D gene is possibly TRBD1 (8 bases). This CDR3 region has 14 residues. Germline V gene sequence: CDR1 MRHNA, CDR2 SNTAGT. Trimming stripped 6 bases from V and 8 bases from J, with 17 bases between. In nucleotides, the CDR3 is TGTGCCAGCAGAAAGACAGGGGAGGGCGATGAGCAGTTCTTC. Translation gives CASRKTGEGDEQFF.

The rearrangement joins TRBV20-1 to TRBJ1-1, with TRBD1 as a possible D gene (5 bases). CDR3 length: 14 residues. V was trimmed by 6 bases and J by 5 bases, leaving 19 bases between them. CDR1 and CDR2 from the germline V gene are DFQATT and SNEGSKA (reference sequence). CDR3 protein: CSATMENRGTEAFF. CDR3 nucleotides: TGCAGTGCCACCATGGAAAACCGGGGGACTGAAGCTTTCTTT.

The V gene is TRBV12-3 or TRBV12-4, the J gene TRBJ2-5; 13 bases fit TRBD2. CDR3 length equals 19 residues. V lost 0 bases and J lost 0; bases outside the gene matches: 7. The DNA for the CDR3 is TGTGCCAGCAGTTTAGCGGGACTAGCGGGAACCCTGTACCAAGAGACCCAGTACTTC. Its translation: CASSLAGLAGTLYQETQYF.

This clonotype has a handful of counts. V is TRBV6-2 or TRBV6-3 and J is TRBJ1-2; D gene ambiguous. V was trimmed by 4 bases and J by 5 bases, leaving 11 bases between them. The germline CDR1 and CDR2 sequences are MNHEY and SVGEGT. This CDR3 contains 13 residues. In DNA, the CDR3 is TGTGCCAGCAGTTTCTCACCAAATTATGGCTACACCTTC. This codes for CASSFSPNYGYTF.

V usage is TRBV19 and J usage is TRBJ2-7; no firm D call. V was trimmed by 6 bases and J by 0 bases, leaving 12 bases between them. This CDR3 region has 14 residues. Looked up from germline, CDR1 is LNHDA and CDR2 is SQIVND (reference sequence). The CDR3 DNA is TGTGCCAGTAGGTCGGAATCGAGCTCCTACGAGCAGTACTTC. It is translated as CASRSESSSYEQYF.